This T cell receptor beta chain comes out of a study of T cells after yellow fever vaccination. MiXCR was run by TCRdb on the 5' RACE reads, yielding one entry per CDR3 protein. The table includes some 260,000 distinct CDR3 sequences, around 5.3% detected once. This clonotype was detected only a few times. Unmatched junction bases numbered 7, after V lost 8 bases and J lost 1 base. Germline CDR1 MNHNY, CDR2 SVGAGI (reference sequence). CDR3 length equals 14 residues. The input for sequencing was CD4+ T cells sorted from PBMCs, taken on the day of the yellow fever booster vaccination. The receptor was derived from a man aged 18 to 35 who received the YFV17D yellow fever vaccine. The chain recombines TRBV6-6 with TRBJ2-5, with 7 bases identical to TRBD2. This chain's CDR3 is CASFLWGGQETQYF. The CDR3 bases are TGTGCCAGCTTTTTGTGGGGGGGCCAAGAGACCCAGTACTTC.